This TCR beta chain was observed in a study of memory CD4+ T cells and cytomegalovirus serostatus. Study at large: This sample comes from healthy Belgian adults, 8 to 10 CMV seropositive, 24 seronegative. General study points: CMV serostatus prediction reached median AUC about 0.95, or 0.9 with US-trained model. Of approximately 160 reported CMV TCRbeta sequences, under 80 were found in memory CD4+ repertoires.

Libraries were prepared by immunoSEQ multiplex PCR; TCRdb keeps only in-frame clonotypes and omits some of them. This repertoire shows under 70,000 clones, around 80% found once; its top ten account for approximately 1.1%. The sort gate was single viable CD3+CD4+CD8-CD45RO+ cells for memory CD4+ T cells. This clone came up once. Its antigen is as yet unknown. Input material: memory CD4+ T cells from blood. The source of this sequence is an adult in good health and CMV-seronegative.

The CDR3: CASSQETRGRMVVGYTF. CDR3 DNA sequence: TGCGCCAGCAGCCAAGAGACGAGGGGAAGAATGGTAGTTGGCTACACCTTC. The genes are TRBV4-1 and TRBJ1-2, with D possibly being TRBD1 (5 bases). Germline V CDR1 and CDR2: MGHRA, YSYEKL. V dropped 0 bases and J dropped 7 bases, with 21 bases sitting between them. The CDR3 consists of 17 residues.